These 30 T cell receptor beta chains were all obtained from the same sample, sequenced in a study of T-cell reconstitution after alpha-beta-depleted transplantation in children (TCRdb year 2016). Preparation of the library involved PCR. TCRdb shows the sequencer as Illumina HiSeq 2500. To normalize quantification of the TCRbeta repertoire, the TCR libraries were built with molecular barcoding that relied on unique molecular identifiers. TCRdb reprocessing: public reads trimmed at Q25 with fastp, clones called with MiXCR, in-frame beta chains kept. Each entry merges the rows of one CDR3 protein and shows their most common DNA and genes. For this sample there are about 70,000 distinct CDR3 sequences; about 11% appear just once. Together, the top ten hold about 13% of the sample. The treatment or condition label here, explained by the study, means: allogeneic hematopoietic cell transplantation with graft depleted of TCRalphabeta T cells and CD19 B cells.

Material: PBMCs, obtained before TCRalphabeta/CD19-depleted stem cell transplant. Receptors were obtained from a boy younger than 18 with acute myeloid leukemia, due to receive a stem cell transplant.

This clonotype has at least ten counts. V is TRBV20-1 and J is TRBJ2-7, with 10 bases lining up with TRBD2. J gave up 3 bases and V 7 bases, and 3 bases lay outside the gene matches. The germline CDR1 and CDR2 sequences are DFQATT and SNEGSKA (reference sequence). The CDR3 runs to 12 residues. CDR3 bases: TGCAGTGTCGGACTAGCGGACTACGAGCAGTACTTC. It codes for CSVGLADYEQYF.

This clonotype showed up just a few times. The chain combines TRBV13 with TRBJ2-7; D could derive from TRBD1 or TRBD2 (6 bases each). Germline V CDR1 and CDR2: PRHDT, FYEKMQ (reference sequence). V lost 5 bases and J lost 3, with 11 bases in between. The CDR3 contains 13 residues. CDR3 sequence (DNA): TGTGCCAGCAGCGCGGGACACGTCTACGAGCAGTACGTC. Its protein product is CASSAGHVYEQYV.

CDR3 sequence reads: CASSQERTVIQETQYF. The CDR3 nucleotides are TGTGCCAGCAGCCAAGAGCGGACGGTGATACAAGAGACCCAGTACTTC. V and J are TRBV14 and TRBJ2-5, with D unresolved. With 0 bases removed from V and 2 bases from J, the gap between germline ends came to 13 bases. The CDR3 spans 16 residues. The V gene's germline CDR1 is SGHDN and CDR2 FVKESK.

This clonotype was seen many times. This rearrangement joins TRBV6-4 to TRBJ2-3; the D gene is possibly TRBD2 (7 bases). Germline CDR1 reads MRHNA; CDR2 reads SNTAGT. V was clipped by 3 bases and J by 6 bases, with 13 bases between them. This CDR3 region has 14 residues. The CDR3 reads CASSEEGGPDTQYF. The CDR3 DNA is TGTGCCAGCAGTGAGGAGGGGGGGCCGGATACGCAGTATTTT.

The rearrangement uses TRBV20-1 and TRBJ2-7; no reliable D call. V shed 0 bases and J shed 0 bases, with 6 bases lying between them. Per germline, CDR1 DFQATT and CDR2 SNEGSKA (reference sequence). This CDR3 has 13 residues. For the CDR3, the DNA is TGCAGTGCTAGAGATCTCGGCTCCTACGAGCAGTACTTC. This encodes CSARDLGSYEQYF.

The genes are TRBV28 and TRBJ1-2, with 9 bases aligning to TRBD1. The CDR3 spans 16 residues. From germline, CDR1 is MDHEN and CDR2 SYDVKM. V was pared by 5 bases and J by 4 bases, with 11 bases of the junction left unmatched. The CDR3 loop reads CASSPYTGTGLYGYTF. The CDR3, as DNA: TGTGCCAGCAGTCCATATACCGGGACAGGGCTCTATGGCTACACCTTC.

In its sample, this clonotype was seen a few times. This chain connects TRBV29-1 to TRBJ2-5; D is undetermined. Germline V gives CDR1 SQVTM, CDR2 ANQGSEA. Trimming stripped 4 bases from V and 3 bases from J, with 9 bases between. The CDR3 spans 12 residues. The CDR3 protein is CSVALVEETQYF. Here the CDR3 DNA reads TGCAGCGTTGCCCTGGTTGAAGAGACCCAGTACTTC. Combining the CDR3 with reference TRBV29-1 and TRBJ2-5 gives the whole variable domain SAVISQKPSRDICQRGTSLTIQCQVDSQVTMMFWYRQQPGQSLTLIATANQGSEATYESGFVIDKFPISRPNLTFSTLTVSNMSPEDSSIYLCSVALVEETQYFGPGTRLLVL.

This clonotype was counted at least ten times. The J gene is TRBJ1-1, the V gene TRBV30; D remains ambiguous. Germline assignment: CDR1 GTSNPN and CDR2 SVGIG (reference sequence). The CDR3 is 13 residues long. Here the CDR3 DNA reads TGTGCAGTTACCGCCGGACGGAGCAGTGAAGCTTTCTTT. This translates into CAVTAGRSSEAFF.

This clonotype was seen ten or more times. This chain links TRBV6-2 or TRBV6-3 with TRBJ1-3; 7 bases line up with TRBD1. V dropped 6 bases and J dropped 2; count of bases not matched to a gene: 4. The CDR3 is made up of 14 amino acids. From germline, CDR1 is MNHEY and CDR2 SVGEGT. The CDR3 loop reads CASSRTGTGNTIYF. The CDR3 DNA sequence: TGTGCCAGCAGCAGGACAGGAACTGGAAACACCATATATTTT.

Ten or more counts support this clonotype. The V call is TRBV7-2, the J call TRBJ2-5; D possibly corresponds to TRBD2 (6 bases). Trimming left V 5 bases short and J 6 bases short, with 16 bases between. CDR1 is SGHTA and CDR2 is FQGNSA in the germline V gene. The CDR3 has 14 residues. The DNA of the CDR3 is TGTGCCAGCAGCCCTGAGTGGACTATGAAGACCCAGTACTTC. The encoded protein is CASSPEWTMKTQYF.

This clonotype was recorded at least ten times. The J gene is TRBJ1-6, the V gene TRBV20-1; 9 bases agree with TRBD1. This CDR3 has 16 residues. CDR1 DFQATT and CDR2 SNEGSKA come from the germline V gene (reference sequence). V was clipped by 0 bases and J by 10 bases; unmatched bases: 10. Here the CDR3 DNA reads TGCAGTGCTAGAGATCAGGGACAGGGTACGGGATCACCCCTCCACTTT. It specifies CSARDQGQGTGSPLHF.

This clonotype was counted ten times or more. The CDR3 bases are TGTGCCAGCAGCTTGTGGCGAGCGGGAAAGGAGACCCAGTACTTC. As protein: CASSLWRAGKETQYF. The chain joins TRBV5-6 to TRBJ2-5, with 7 bases matching TRBD2. The CDR3 covers 15 residues. Unmatched junction bases numbered 8, after V lost 1 base and J lost 5 bases. CDR1 is SGHDT and CDR2 is YYEEEE in the germline V gene.

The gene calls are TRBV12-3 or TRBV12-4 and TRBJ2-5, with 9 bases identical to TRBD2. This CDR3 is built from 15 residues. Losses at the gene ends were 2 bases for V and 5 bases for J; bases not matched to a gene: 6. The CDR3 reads CASSLRRGGGETQYF. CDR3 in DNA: TGTGCCAGCAGTTTACGGCGGGGGGGCGGGGAGACCCAGTACTTC.

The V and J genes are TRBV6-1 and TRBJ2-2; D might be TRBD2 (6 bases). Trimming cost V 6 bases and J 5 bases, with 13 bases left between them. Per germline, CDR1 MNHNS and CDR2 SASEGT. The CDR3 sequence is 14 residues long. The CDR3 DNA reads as TGTGCCAGCAGCCCGGGGAGGCCGACCGGGGAGCTGTTTTTT. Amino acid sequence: CASSPGRPTGELFF.

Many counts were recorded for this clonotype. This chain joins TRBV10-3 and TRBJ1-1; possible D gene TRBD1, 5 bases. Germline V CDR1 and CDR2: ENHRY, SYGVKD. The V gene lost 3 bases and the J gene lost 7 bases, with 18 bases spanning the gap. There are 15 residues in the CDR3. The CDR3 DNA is TGTGCCATCAGTGACTCGACGGCGGGGGAGAGTGAAGCTTTCTTT. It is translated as CAISDSTAGESEAFF.

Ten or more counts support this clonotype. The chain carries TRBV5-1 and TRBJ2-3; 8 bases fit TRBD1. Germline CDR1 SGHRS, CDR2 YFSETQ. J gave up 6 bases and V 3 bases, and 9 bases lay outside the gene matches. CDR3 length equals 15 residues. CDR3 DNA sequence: TGCGCCAGCAGCTCTGACAGGGGAATCTTTGATACGCAGTATTTT. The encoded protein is CASSSDRGIFDTQYF.

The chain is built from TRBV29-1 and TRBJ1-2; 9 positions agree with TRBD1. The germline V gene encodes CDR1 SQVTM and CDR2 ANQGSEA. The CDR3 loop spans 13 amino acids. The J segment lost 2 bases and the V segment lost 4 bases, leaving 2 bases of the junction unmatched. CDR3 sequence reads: CSVGTGVNYGYTF. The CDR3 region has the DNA TGCAGCGTTGGGACAGGGGTCAACTATGGCTACACCTTC.

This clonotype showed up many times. In DNA, the CDR3 is TGTGCCAGCAGCTTGGAGTTGGGGACAGTCACAGATACGCAGTATTTT. Translated, it gives CASSLELGTVTDTQYF. The chain couples TRBV5-5 to TRBJ2-3, with 7 bases matching TRBD1. V lost 0 bases and J lost 2; bases outside the gene matches: 6. There are 16 residues in the CDR3. Looked up from germline, CDR1 is SGHKS and CDR2 is YYEKEE (reference sequence). The full variable domain, its missing parts supplied by reference TRBV5-5 and TRBJ2-3, is DAGVTQSPTHLIKTRGQQVTLRCSPISGHKSVSWYQQVLGQGPQFIFQYYEKEERGRGNFPDRFSARQFPNYSSELNVNALLLGDSALYLCASSLELGTVTDTQYFGPGTRLTVL.

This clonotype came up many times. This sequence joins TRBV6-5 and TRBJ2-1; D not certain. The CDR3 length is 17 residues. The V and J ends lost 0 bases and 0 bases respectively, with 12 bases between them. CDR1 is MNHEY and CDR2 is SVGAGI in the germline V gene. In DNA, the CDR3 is TGTGCCAGCAGTTACTCCAGCGTCTTAAGCTCCTACAATGAGCAGTTCTTC. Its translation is CASSYSSVLSSYNEQFF.

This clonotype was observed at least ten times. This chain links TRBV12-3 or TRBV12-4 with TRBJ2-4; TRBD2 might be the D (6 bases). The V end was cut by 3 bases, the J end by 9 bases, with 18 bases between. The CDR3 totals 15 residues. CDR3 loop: CASSLVGTGAVIQYF. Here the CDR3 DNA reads TGTGCCAGCAGTTTGGTGGGGACGGGAGCGGTCATTCAGTACTTC.

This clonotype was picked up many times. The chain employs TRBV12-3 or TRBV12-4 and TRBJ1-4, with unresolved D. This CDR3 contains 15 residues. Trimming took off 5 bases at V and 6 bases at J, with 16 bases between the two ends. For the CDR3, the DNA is TGTGCCAGCAGTACAAGGACGGTAAAGGATGAAAAACTGTTTTTT. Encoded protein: CASSTRTVKDEKLFF.

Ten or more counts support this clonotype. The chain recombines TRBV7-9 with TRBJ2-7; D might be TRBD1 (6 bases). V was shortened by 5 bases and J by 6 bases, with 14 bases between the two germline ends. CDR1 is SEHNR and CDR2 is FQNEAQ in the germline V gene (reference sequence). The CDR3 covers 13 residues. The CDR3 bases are TGTGCCAGCAGCCCTGGTGACAGGTTCGAGCAGTACGTC. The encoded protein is CASSPGDRFEQYV.

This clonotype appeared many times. The CDR3 protein is CSVEAVNYGYTF. Here the CDR3 DNA reads TGCAGCGTTGAAGCCGTTAACTATGGCTACACCTTC. J is TRBJ1-2 and V is TRBV29-1; D not certain. The CDR3 spans 12 residues. Germline CDR1 and CDR2: SQVTM and ANQGSEA. V was clipped by 1 base and J by 1 base, with 4 bases between them.

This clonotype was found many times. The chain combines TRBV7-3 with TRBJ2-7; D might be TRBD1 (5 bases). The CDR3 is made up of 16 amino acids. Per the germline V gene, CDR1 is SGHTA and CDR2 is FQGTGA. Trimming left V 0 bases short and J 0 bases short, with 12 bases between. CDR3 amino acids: CASSLTPPGISYEQYF. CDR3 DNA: TGTGCCAGCAGCTTAACTCCCCCAGGGATCTCCTACGAGCAGTACTTC.

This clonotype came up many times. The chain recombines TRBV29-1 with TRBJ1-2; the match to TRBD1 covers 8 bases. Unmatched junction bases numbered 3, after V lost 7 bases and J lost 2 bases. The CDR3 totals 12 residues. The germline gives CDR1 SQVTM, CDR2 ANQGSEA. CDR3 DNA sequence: TGCAGCGGCTGGACAGGGAACTATGGCTACACCTTC. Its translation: CSGWTGNYGYTF.

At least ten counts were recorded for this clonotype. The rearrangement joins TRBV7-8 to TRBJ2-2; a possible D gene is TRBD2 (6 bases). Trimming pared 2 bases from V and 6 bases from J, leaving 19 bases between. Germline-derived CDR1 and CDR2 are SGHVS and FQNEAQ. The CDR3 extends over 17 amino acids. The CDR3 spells CASSLRSGGAGAGELFF. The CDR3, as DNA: TGTGCCAGCAGCTTAAGGTCGGGCGGGGCTGGCGCCGGGGAGCTGTTTTTT.

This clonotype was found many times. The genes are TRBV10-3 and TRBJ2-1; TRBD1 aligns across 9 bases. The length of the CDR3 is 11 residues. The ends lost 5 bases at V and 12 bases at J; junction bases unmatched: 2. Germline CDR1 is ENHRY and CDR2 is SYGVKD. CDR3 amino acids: CAISLDRGQFF. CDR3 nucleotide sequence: TGTGCCATCAGTCTGGACAGGGGGCAGTTCTTC.

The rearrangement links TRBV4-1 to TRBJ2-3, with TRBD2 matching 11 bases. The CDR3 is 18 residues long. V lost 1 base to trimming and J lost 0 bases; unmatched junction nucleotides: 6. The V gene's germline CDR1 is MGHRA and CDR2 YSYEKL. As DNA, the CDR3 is TGCGCCAGCAGCCAAGTTAGCGGGGGGGCTGGGAGCACAGATACGCAGTATTTT. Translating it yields CASSQVSGGAGSTDTQYF.

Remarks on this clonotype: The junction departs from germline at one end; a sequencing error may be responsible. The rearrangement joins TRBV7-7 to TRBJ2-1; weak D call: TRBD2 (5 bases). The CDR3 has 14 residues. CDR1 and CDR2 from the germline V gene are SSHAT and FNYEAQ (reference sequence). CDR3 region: CASSSPGIGNEQFF. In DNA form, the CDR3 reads TGTGCTAGCAGCTCCCCCGGGATAGGCAATGAGCAGTTCTTC. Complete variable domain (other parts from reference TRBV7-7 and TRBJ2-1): GAGVSQSPRYKVTKRGQDVTLRCDPISSHATLYWYQQALGQGPEFLTYFNYEAQPDKSGLPSDRFSAERPEGSISTLTIQRTEQRDSAMYRCASSSPGIGNEQFFGPGTRLTVL.

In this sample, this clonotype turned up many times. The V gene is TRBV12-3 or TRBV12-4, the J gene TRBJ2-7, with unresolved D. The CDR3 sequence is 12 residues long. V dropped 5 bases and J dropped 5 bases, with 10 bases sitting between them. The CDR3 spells CASSHRPDEQYF. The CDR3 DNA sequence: TGTGCCAGCAGTCACCGGCCGGACGAGCAGTACTTC.